Below, one TCR beta chain is given with its context. The target antigen is unknown. Assay used: immunoSEQ multiplex PCR; TCRdb lists only in-frame clones, some missing. In the table there are tens of thousands of clones, about two thirds of which are singletons. These data belong to a study of STAT5B mutations in CD4+ large granular lymphocyte leukemia. Notes on the study in general: Main leukemic clonotypes were patient-specific, but roughly 26% appeared at low frequency elsewhere. Patient CD4-sorted repertoires stayed more clonal than healthy ones after leukemic-clone removal.

V lost 0 bases to trimming and J lost 7 bases; unmatched junction nucleotides: 6. CDR1 SGDLS and CDR2 YYNGEE come from the germline V gene. The CDR3 length is 14 residues. Material for sequencing was CD4+ T cells from blood buffy coats. The V call is TRBV9, the J call TRBJ1-2; 7 nucleotides agree with TRBD1. The sequence derives from a human donor in good health. In nucleotides, the CDR3 is TGTGCCAGCAGCGTAGAGGGGACAGCTTTTGGCTACACCTTC. Amino acids: CASSVEGTAFGYTF.